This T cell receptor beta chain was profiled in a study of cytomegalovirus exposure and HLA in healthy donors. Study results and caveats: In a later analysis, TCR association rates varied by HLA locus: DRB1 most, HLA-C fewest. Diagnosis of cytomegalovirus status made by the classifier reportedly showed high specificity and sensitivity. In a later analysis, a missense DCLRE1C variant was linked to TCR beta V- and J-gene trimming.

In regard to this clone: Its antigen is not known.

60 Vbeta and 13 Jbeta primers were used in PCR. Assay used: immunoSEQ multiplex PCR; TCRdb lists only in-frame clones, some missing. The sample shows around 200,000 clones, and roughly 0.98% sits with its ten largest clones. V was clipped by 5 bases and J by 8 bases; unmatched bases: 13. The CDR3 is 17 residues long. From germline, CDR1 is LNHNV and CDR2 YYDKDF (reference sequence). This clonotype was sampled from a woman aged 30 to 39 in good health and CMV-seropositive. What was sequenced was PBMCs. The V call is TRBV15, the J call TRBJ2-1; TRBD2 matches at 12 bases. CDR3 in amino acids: CATSQRLGLAGFDEQFF. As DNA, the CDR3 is TGTGCCACCAGCCAGCGATTAGGACTAGCGGGATTCGATGAGCAGTTCTTC.